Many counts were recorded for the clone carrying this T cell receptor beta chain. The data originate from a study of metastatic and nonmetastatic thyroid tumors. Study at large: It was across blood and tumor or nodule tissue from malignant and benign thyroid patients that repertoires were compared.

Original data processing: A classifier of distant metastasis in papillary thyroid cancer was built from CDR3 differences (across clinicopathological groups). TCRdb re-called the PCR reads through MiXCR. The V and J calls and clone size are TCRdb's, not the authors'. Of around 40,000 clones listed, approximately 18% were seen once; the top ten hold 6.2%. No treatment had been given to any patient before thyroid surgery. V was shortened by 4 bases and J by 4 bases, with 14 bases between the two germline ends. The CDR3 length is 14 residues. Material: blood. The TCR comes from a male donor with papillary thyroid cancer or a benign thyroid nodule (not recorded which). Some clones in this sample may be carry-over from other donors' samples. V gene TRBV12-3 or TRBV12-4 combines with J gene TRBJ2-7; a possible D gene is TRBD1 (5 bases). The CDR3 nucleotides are TGTGCCAGCAGTTCTCGCCCGACAGAGTACGAGCAGTACTTC. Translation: CASSSRPTEYEQYF.